This is a list of T cell receptor beta chains from one sample in a study of cytomegalovirus exposure and HLA in healthy donors. Sequencing was performed with immunoSEQ multiplex PCR; in TCRdb, only in-frame clones are kept and a portion is missing. Seen here are around 150,000 clones, approximately 82% observed once, and the top ten hold more than 1.4%. The sample consisted of PBMCs. The receptors derive from a male donor in good health and CMV-seronegative. Each CDR3 is given with its conserved first and last residue. The D gene is left open where the match is weak. The size entry is marked missing in some rows and otherwise reads once, few, many or a size class.

.,TRBV30,TRBJ1-4,once,CAWEVTNEKLFF,TGTGCCTGGGAGGTGACTAATGAAAAACTGTTTTTT
TRBD2,TRBV11-2,TRBJ2-7,.,CASSSLSGTSYEQYF,TGTGCCAGCAGCAGCCTTAGCGGGACCTCCTACGAGCAGTACTTC
.,TRBV19,TRBJ1-2,.,CASSISVGSNYGYTF,TGTGCCAGTAGTATAAGCGTCGGCAGCAACTATGGCTACACCTTC
.,TRBV4-3,TRBJ1-2,.,CASSQEARGIGYTF,TGCGCCAGCAGCCAAGAAGCCAGGGGTATTGGCTACACCTTC
.,TRBV20-1,TRBJ1-2,.,CSAILNGYTF,TGCAGTGCTATTTTAAATGGCTACACCTTC
.,TRBV10-3,TRBJ1-5,once,CAISESTGQPQHF,TGTGCCATCAGTGAGTCAACAGGACAGCCCCAGCATTTT
.,TRBV5-1,TRBJ2-7,.,CASSSDTYEQYF,TGCGCCAGCAGCTCGGACACTTACGAGCAGTACTTC
.,TRBV4-2,TRBJ2-7,.,CASSQAEGTYEQYF,TGTGCCAGCAGCCAAGCTGAGGGTACCTACGAGCAGTACTTC
.,TRBV4-3,TRBJ1-2,.,CASSQSGVYGYTF,TGCGCCAGCAGCCAATCCGGAGTCTATGGCTACACCTTC
.,TRBV14,TRBJ2-7,.,CASSPQGSHEQYF,TGTGCCAGCAGCCCACAGGGTTCGCACGAGCAGTACTTC
TRBD2,TRBV2,TRBJ2-3,.,CASSLGLAGELYTQYF,TGTGCCAGCAGTCTTGGACTAGCGGGAGAGCTTTATACGCAGTATTTT
TRBD1,TRBV5-6,TRBJ1-5,.,CASSLKGTGNQPQHF,TGTGCCAGCAGCTTGAAAGGGACAGGGAATCAGCCCCAGCATTTT
TRBD2,TRBV30,TRBJ2-2,.,CAWRPRAGGTGELFF,TGTGCCTGGAGACCCCGAGCGGGAGGCACCGGGGAGCTGTTTTTT
TRBD1,TRBV7-3,TRBJ2-2,.,CSSSPSGTANTGELFF,TGTTCCAGCAGCCCGTCCGGGACAGCGAACACCGGGGAGCTGTTTTTT
TRBD1,TRBV7-2,TRBJ2-1,.,CASSLGTGLQYNEQFF,TGTGCCAGCAGCCTAGGGACAGGGCTGCAATACAATGAGCAGTTCTTC
TRBD2,TRBV7-3,TRBJ2-1,.,CASSLYGTSVNNEQFF,TGTGCCAGCAGCTTATACGGGACTAGCGTCAACAATGAGCAGTTCTTC
.,TRBV7-9,TRBJ1-6,.,CASSLAQGGNSPLHF,TGTGCCAGCAGCTTAGCCCAGGGCGGCAATTCACCCCTCCACTTT
TRBD1,TRBV28,TRBJ2-5,.,CASSGAGQGAGETQYF,TGTGCCAGCAGTGGTGCCGGACAGGGGGCTGGGGAGACCCAGTACTTC
.,TRBV28,TRBJ2-7,few,CASLALSSYEQYF,TGTGCCAGTCTAGCCCTCAGCTCCTACGAGCAGTACTTC
TRBD2,TRBV28,TRBJ2-7,.,CASRTSGTYEQYF,TGTGCCAGCAGGACTAGCGGGACCTACGAGCAGTACTTC
.,TRBV6-1,TRBJ1-5,.,CASSPGTPYQPQHF,TGTGCCAGCAGCCCCGGGACACCGTATCAGCCCCAGCATTTT
TRBD1,TRBV7-9,TRBJ1-2,.,CASSGQDVRDGYTF,TGTGCCAGCAGCGGACAGGATGTCCGGGATGGCTACACCTTC
.,TRBV4-2,TRBJ1-5,.,CASSLNSNQPQHF,TGTGCCAGCAGCCTAAATAGCAATCAGCCCCAGCATTTT
.,TRBV4-1,TRBJ2-3,.,CASSRGSGVDTQYF,TGCGCCAGCAGCCGTGGATCAGGGGTAGATACGCAGTATTTT
TRBD1,TRBV6-9,TRBJ2-2,.,CASSLGQGIGELFF,TGTGCCAGCAGTTTGGGACAGGGTATCGGGGAGCTGTTTTTT
.,TRBV2,TRBJ1-4,.,CASSDVPSGKLFF,TGTGCCAGCAGTGATGTGCCCAGCGGAAAACTGTTTTTT
TRBD1,TRBV7-2,TRBJ2-1,.,CASSSRGQGSYNEQFF,TGTGCCAGCAGCTCCAGGGGGCAAGGGTCCTACAATGAGCAGTTCTTC
.,TRBV4-3,TRBJ2-1,.,CASSQETVLSDEQFF,TGCGCCAGCAGCCAAGAAACTGTCTTATCCGATGAGCAGTTCTTC
TRBD2,TRBV4-3,TRBJ2-1,.,CASSRTSGERNEQFF,TGCGCCAGCAGTCGGACTAGCGGGGAAAGGAATGAGCAGTTCTTC